This T cell receptor beta chain was retrieved from a study of T cells in Graves' hyperthyroidism and ophthalmopathy. RNA transcripts served as the template for amplifying TCR beta CDR3 regions. First-round RT-PCR with HTBI primers amplified the TCR CDR3 region. In TCRdb, the multiplex PCR reads were re-called with MiXCR into one record per CDR3 protein. This table holds 600,000 or so distinct CDR3 sequences, roughly 16% found once. CDR1 is MDHEN, CDR2 SYDVKM, per germline. After removal of 6 bases from V and 6 bases from J, the junction contained 7 bases not matched to a gene. The CDR3 has 14 amino acids. This clonotype was recorded many times. Stable Graves' hyperthyroidism meant no ophthalmopathy progression within 18 months.

What was sequenced was blood. The receptor was derived from a woman in her 30s with Graves' hyperthyroidism. The chain has TRBV28 and TRBJ1-5, with 8 nucleotides matching TRBD1. The CDR3: CASRKTGASQPQHF. CDR3 sequence (DNA): TGTGCCAGCAGAAAGACAGGGGCCAGTCAGCCCCAGCATTTT.